This TCR beta chain appears in the sequencing data of a study of OX40 agonist ivuxolimab in advanced cancers. Study results and limitations: Patients who responded partially at 0.1-3.0 mg/kg showed clonal expansion ranking among the lowest. Researchers did not establish what antigens the expanded peripheral T cells target.

In germline, CDR1 is SQVTM, CDR2 ANQGSEA. The CDR3 runs to 16 residues. V shed 0 bases and J 3 bases; nucleotides not matched to a gene: 8. In the case of this clone: The antigen remains undetermined.

TCRdb's copy holds only in-frame clones and misses some; the assay was immunoSEQ multiplex PCR. Of 90,000 or so clones listed, 92% were seen once; the top ten hold 0.95% to 1.2%. The sample in question was CD4+ or CD8+ T cells sorted from blood, obtained in a trial of the OX40 agonist ivuxolimab. This clonotype was obtained from an adult with an advanced solid tumor such as melanoma, head and neck, liver or kidney cancer. The chain combines TRBV29-1 with TRBJ2-1, with 7 positions matching TRBD2. The CDR3 region has the DNA TGCAGCGTTGAAGATCGGGAACTAGCGAACTACAATGAGCAGTTCTTC. Encoded protein: CSVEDRELANYNEQFF.